Listed below are T cell receptor beta chains from one sample, sequenced in a study of blood T cell repertoires in COVID-19. The data were produced by immunoSEQ multiplex PCR, yet TCRdb's version contains in-frame clones alone and is incomplete. The sample shows about 400,000 clones, approximately 86% of them seen only once. Specimen: peripheral blood. Receptor source: a woman in her sixties or seventies with COVID-19, enrolled during active disease. CDR3s include the opening cysteine and the closing phenylalanine or tryptophan. D genes are given only for firm matches. Size tells how often a clone was seen (once, few, many) or the class of an expanded clone, and some rows leave it out.

CSASGQGADTEAFF | TGCAGCGCCTCGGGACAGGGGGCCGACACTGAAGCTTTCTTT | TRBJ1-1 | - | TRBV29-1 | TRBD1
CASSADRVDEKLFF | TGTGCCAGCAGCGCAGACAGGGTGGATGAAAAACTGTTTTTT | TRBJ1-4 | - | TRBV6-5 | TRBD1
CASSYPGYGYTF | TGTGCCAGCAGTTATCCCGGGTATGGCTACACCTTC | TRBJ1-2 | - | TRBV6-5 | -
CASSPLAEGGEQYF | TGCGCCAGCAGCCCTCTAGCGGAGGGGGGCGAGCAGTACTTC | TRBJ2-7 | - | TRBV5-1 | -
CASSLRVENIQYF | TGTGCCAGCAGCTTGAGAGTGGAAAACATTCAGTACTTC | TRBJ2-4 | - | TRBV7-9 | -
CAWKGRVDEKLFF | TGTGCCTGGAAGGGCAGGGTGGATGAAAAACTGTTTTTT | TRBJ1-4 | - | TRBV30 | -
CSVGGQGLYEQYF | TGCAGCGTTGGTGGGCAGGGGCTCTACGAGCAGTACTTC | TRBJ2-7 | - | TRBV29-1 | -
CASSLGQESYEQYF | TGCGCCAGCAGCCTGGGACAGGAGTCCTACGAGCAGTACTTC | TRBJ2-7 | - | TRBV4-1 | TRBD1
CASSPTQQGRKGTEAFF | TGTGCCAGCAGCCCGACCCAACAGGGTCGCAAGGGCACTGAAGCTTTCTTT | TRBJ1-1 | many | TRBV5-4 | -
CASSVGGETQYF | TGTGCCAGCAGCGTGGGGGGAGAGACCCAGTACTTC | TRBJ2-5 | - | TRBV11-2 | -
CASSRPPLAGGPDTQYF | TGTGCCAGCAGTAGGCCACCCCTAGCGGGGGGGCCAGATACGCAGTATTTT | TRBJ2-3 | few | TRBV6-2/TRBV6-3 | TRBD2
CASSEAGGGNYGYTF | TGTGCCAGCAGTGAGGCGGGAGGGGGCAACTATGGCTACACCTTC | TRBJ1-2 | - | TRBV6-4 | TRBD1
CATRPDRGETYEQYF | TGTGCCACCAGACCGGACAGGGGGGAAACCTACGAGCAGTACTTC | TRBJ2-7 | - | TRBV24-1 | TRBD1
CASSQVNTRFSNQPQHF | TGTGCCAGCAGCCAAGTGAATACCCGGTTTAGCAATCAGCCCCAGCATTTT | TRBJ1-5 | - | TRBV4-2 | -
CASSEAFDSYNEQFF | TGTGCCAGCAGTGAAGCTTTTGACAGCTACAATGAGCAGTTCTTC | TRBJ2-1 | - | TRBV6-1 | -
CASSTPRTNLQETQYF | TGTGCCAGCAGCACCCCCCGCACAAACCTCCAGGAGACCCAGTACTTC | TRBJ2-5 | - | TRBV7-2 | -
CASSLSGHSNQPQHF | TGTGCCAGCAGTTTATCGGGGCATAGCAATCAGCCCCAGCATTTT | TRBJ1-5 | - | TRBV27 | -
CASRLGGEQPQHF | TGTGCCAGTAGGCTTGGGGGGGAACAGCCCCAGCATTTT | TRBJ1-5 | - | TRBV19 | -
CASSIQRTDAEAFF | TGTGCCAGCTCAATACAGCGGACAGACGCTGAAGCTTTCTTT | TRBJ1-1 | few | TRBV18 | -
CASSGSGGGGEKLFF | TGTGCCAGCAGCGGCTCAGGGGGCGGCGGTGAAAAACTGTTTTTT | TRBJ1-4 | - | TRBV9 | TRBD1
CASSRGNTEAFF | TGTGCCAGCAGCAGAGGGAACACTGAAGCTTTCTTT | TRBJ1-1 | - | TRBV13 | -
CASSAFGGELFF | TGCGCCAGCAGCGCCTTCGGGGGGGAGCTGTTTTTT | TRBJ2-2 | - | TRBV4-1 | -
CASNRGGGSEETQYF | TGTGCCAGCAACCGCGGGGGGGGTTCTGAAGAGACCCAGTACTTC | TRBJ2-5 | - | TRBV7-2 | TRBD2
CAWLTALETQYF | TGTGCCTGGTTGACAGCTTTGGAGACCCAGTACTTC | TRBJ2-5 | few | TRBV30 | -
CASSRGGTSGGGSTDTQYF | TGTGCCAGCAGCCGTGGTGGGACTAGCGGGGGGGGTAGCACAGATACGCAGTATTTT | TRBJ2-3 | - | TRBV9 | TRBD2
CSIGQGADTQYF | TGCAGCATAGGACAGGGGGCAGATACGCAGTATTTT | TRBJ2-3 | - | TRBV29-1 | TRBD1
CASSIASGSSYNEQFF | TGTGCCAGTAGTATAGCTAGCGGAAGCTCCTACAATGAGCAGTTCTTC | TRBJ2-1 | - | TRBV19 | TRBD2
CASSHGHPGANVLTF | TGTGCCAGCAGCCACGGACATCCTGGGGCCAACGTCCTGACTTTC | TRBJ2-6 | - | TRBV14 | -
CAWSTPAGVRDTQYF | TGTGCCTGGAGCACCCCGGCGGGGGTTAGAGATACGCAGTATTTT | TRBJ2-3 | - | TRBV30 | TRBD2
CASSLNGQGGEQFF | TGTGCCAGCAGCTTAAACGGACAGGGCGGCGAGCAGTTCTTC | TRBJ2-1 | once | TRBV7-3 | TRBD1
CASSVGSGATGNTIYF | TGTGCCAGCAGCGTAGGATCTGGAGCTACTGGAAACACCATATATTTT | TRBJ1-3 | - | TRBV9 | -
CASSADRVANEKLFF | TGTGCCAGCAGCGCCGACAGGGTAGCTAATGAAAAACTGTTTTTT | TRBJ1-4 | - | TRBV11-2 | TRBD1
CASSKATGLGPTDTQYF | TGTGCCAGCAGCAAAGCTACTGGACTCGGGCCCACAGATACGCAGTATTTT | TRBJ2-3 | - | TRBV21-1 | -
CASSPDTVTEAFF | TGTGCCAGCAGTCCTGATACGGTCACTGAAGCTTTCTTT | TRBJ1-1 | few | TRBV6-6 | -
CASSERRGVTDTQYF | TGTGCCAGCAGTGAGCGCAGGGGGGTTACCGATACGCAGTATTTT | TRBJ2-3 | - | TRBV6-1 | -
CASSLGSTGELFF | TGTGCCAGCAGCTTAGGCTCCACCGGGGAGCTGTTTTTT | TRBJ2-2 | - | TRBV13 | -
CASSARTSGGLDTQYF | TGTGCCAGCAGCGCTAGGACTAGCGGGGGGCTGGATACGCAGTATTTT | TRBJ2-3 | - | TRBV9 | TRBD2
CASTLQGGGTEAFF | TGTGCCAGCACCCTACAAGGCGGAGGCACTGAAGCTTTCTTT | TRBJ1-1 | - | TRBV7-9 | -
CSASYRGVTEAFF | TGCAGTGCTAGTTACAGGGGGGTCACTGAAGCTTTCTTT | TRBJ1-1 | - | TRBV20-1 | TRBD1
CATFGLTGELFF | TGTGCCACGTTTGGCCTTACCGGGGAGCTGTTTTTT | TRBJ2-2 | - | TRBV24-1 | -
CASSADSLTHYEQYF | TGTGCCAGCAGCGCTGACAGTTTGACACACTACGAGCAGTACTTC | TRBJ2-7 | - | TRBV9 | -
CASRSTGDTQYF | TGTGCCAGCAGATCGACGGGAGATACGCAGTATTTT | TRBJ2-3 | - | TRBV7-2 | -
CASSVGQGNYEQYF | TGCGCCAGCAGCGTCGGACAGGGAAACTACGAGCAGTACTTC | TRBJ2-7 | - | TRBV4-1 | TRBD1
CASIPSGEETQYF | TGTGCCAGCATTCCTAGCGGGGAAGAGACCCAGTACTTC | TRBJ2-5 | - | TRBV12-3/TRBV12-4 | TRBD2
CASSLGGGNEKLFF | TGTGCCAGCAGTCTGGGGGGAGGTAATGAAAAACTGTTTTTT | TRBJ1-4 | - | TRBV6-2/TRBV6-3 | -
CASSGDTLGQGRRF | TGTGCCAGCAGCGGGGATACACTGGGACAGGGAAGGAGGTTC | TRBJ2-7 | - | TRBV9 | TRBD1
CASSPPGQLSNQPQHF | TGTGCCAGCTCACCACCGGGACAACTTAGCAATCAGCCCCAGCATTTT | TRBJ1-5 | few | TRBV18 | -
CASSPAGNEKLFF | TGCGCCAGCAGTCCAGCGGGTAATGAAAAACTGTTTTTT | TRBJ1-4 | few | TRBV4-1 | -
CASSLCYRGQVSSPLHF | TGTGCCAGCAGTTTATGTTATAGAGGACAGGTAAGTTCACCCCTCCACTTT | TRBJ1-6 | - | TRBV27 | TRBD1
CASSLGTGTGLGYTF | TGTGCCAGCAGCCTAGGGACAGGGACGGGATTAGGCTACACCTTC | TRBJ1-2 | - | TRBV5-4 | TRBD1
CASSFTGTSGGADTQYF | TGTGCCAGCAGCTTTACCGGGACTAGCGGGGGGGCAGATACGCAGTATTTT | TRBJ2-3 | - | TRBV11-2 | TRBD2
CASRKGGAWEQYF | TGTGCCAGCAGAAAGGGTGGGGCCTGGGAGCAGTACTTC | TRBJ2-7 | - | TRBV11-2 | -
CASSLESDFMEKLFF | TGTGCCAGCAGCTTAGAAAGCGATTTTATGGAAAAACTGTTTTTT | TRBJ1-4 | - | TRBV7-9 | -
CASSGLRDSHNQPQHF | TGTGCCAGTAGTGGACTACGGGACAGCCACAATCAGCCCCAGCATTTT | TRBJ1-5 | - | TRBV19 | TRBD1